The T cell receptor (beta chain) under discussion was sequenced for a study of T cells in Graves' hyperthyroidism and ophthalmopathy. Based on clinical symptoms, serum thyroxine and TRAb, thyroid ultrasound and orbital computed tomography, diagnoses were reached. Notes on the study in general: Most thyroid clonotypes with frequency above 0.001 were detected in blood. The model identified upcoming ophthalmopathy a median approximately seven months ahead of onset.

What was amplified from RNA transcripts were TCR beta CDR3 regions. Carried out on the TCR CDR3, a first-round RT-PCR used the HTBI primer set. TCRdb reprocessed the multiplex PCR reads with MiXCR, giving one entry per CDR3 protein. The top ten hold about 12% of the sample, which has around 600,000 distinct CDR3 sequences, more than 12% seen once. V lost 5 bases to trimming and J lost 8 bases, with 10 bases between them. Germline CDR1 is SGHTA and CDR2 is FQGTGA. The CDR3 covers 12 residues. In the case of this clonotype: Its antigen is as yet unknown.

J is TRBJ2-1 and V is TRBV7-3; no definite D call. The sample was blood. The receptor was isolated from a woman between 50 and 59 years old with Graves' ophthalmopathy. In DNA, the CDR3 is TGTGCCAGCAGCGTAGGCCCCGATGAGCAGTTCTTC. This codes for CASSVGPDEQFF. Based on the CDR3 plus reference TRBV7-3 and TRBJ2-1, the full variable domain is GAGVSQTPSNKVTEKGKYVELRCDPISGHTALYWYRQSLGQGPEFLIYFQGTGAADDSGLPNDRFFAVRPEGSVSTLKIQRTERGDSAVYLCASSVGPDEQFFGPGTRLTVL.